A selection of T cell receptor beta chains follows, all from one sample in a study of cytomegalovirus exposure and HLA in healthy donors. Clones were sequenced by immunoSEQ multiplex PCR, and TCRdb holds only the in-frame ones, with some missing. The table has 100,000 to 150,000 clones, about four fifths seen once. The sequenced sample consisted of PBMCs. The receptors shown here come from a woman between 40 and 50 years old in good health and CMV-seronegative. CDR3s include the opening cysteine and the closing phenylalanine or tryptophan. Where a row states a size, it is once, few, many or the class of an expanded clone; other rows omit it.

CDR3aa: CASSLGARKSWETQYF; v_gene: TRBV28; j_gene: TRBJ2-5; abundance: -
CDR3aa: CASSSGSYEQYF; v_gene: TRBV13; j_gene: TRBJ2-7; abundance: medium-sized
CDR3aa: CASSWGGSANTGELFF; v_gene: TRBV6-5; j_gene: TRBJ2-2; abundance: -
CDR3aa: CASSPGAGAMDF; v_gene: TRBV7-2; j_gene: TRBJ2-7; abundance: -
CDR3aa: CASSLIVRGLRETQYF; v_gene: TRBV7-9; j_gene: TRBJ2-5; abundance: -
CDR3aa: CASSITVNTEAFF; v_gene: TRBV7-3; j_gene: TRBJ1-1; abundance: -
CDR3aa: CSVDFGGSGTEAFF; v_gene: TRBV29-1; j_gene: TRBJ1-1; abundance: -
CDR3aa: CASSFRQSYEQYF; v_gene: TRBV13; j_gene: TRBJ2-7; abundance: -
CDR3aa: CASIPLTGLNTEAFF; v_gene: TRBV19; j_gene: TRBJ1-1; abundance: -
CDR3aa: CATSRGRSSGEQFF; v_gene: TRBV15; j_gene: TRBJ2-1; abundance: -
CDR3aa: CASSETGYWYYGYTF; v_gene: TRBV6-1; j_gene: TRBJ1-2; abundance: -
CDR3aa: CASSPEKGNSPLHF; v_gene: TRBV5-1; j_gene: TRBJ1-6; abundance: -
CDR3aa: CASSLYTLGDEQFF; v_gene: TRBV5-1; j_gene: TRBJ2-1; abundance: -
CDR3aa: CASSLEGLTYNEQFF; v_gene: TRBV7-9; j_gene: TRBJ2-1; abundance: -
CDR3aa: CASSESGLAGGMTDTQYF; v_gene: TRBV25-1; j_gene: TRBJ2-3; abundance: -
CDR3aa: CASSSGLAGYNEQFF; v_gene: TRBV28; j_gene: TRBJ2-1; abundance: few
CDR3aa: CASSPGLAGNRRGTGELFF; v_gene: TRBV5-1; j_gene: TRBJ2-2; abundance: -
CDR3aa: CASSPAGAGELFF; v_gene: TRBV9; j_gene: TRBJ2-2; abundance: -
CDR3aa: CASSPRTGLYSNQPQHF; v_gene: TRBV7-6; j_gene: TRBJ1-5; abundance: once
CDR3aa: CASSLWSSSGRWGEQFF; v_gene: TRBV27; j_gene: TRBJ2-1; abundance: -
CDR3aa: CAISDPRDGNTIYF; v_gene: TRBV10-3; j_gene: TRBJ1-3; abundance: few
CDR3aa: CATSRTGRPYEQYF; v_gene: TRBV15; j_gene: TRBJ2-7; abundance: -
CDR3aa: CASSFDRHPDTQYF; v_gene: TRBV5-4; j_gene: TRBJ2-3; abundance: -
CDR3aa: CASSLTGATYEQYF; v_gene: TRBV11-2; j_gene: TRBJ2-7; abundance: -
CDR3aa: CASSSGQISGANVLTF; v_gene: TRBV28; j_gene: TRBJ2-6; abundance: -
CDR3aa: CASSYVRSPYNEQFF; v_gene: TRBV6-5; j_gene: TRBJ2-1; abundance: few
CDR3aa: CASSYATSGLTQETQYF; v_gene: TRBV5-1; j_gene: TRBJ2-5; abundance: -
CDR3aa: CASSPNRGNQPQHF; v_gene: TRBV9; j_gene: TRBJ1-5; abundance: -
CDR3aa: CASSLTGNGEQYF; v_gene: TRBV7-9; j_gene: TRBJ2-7; abundance: once
CDR3aa: CASSLGQGSNEKLFF; v_gene: TRBV4-2; j_gene: TRBJ1-4; abundance: -
CDR3aa: CASSLSLNEQFF; v_gene: TRBV7-9; j_gene: TRBJ2-1; abundance: -
CDR3aa: CASSRTLKRDLGLGINQPQHF; v_gene: TRBV28; j_gene: TRBJ1-5; abundance: -
CDR3aa: CARGTGVPEETQYF; v_gene: TRBV12-5; j_gene: TRBJ2-5; abundance: -
CDR3aa: CASSQGTSGGAPTGELFF; v_gene: TRBV4-1; j_gene: TRBJ2-2; abundance: -
CDR3aa: CASSQLTASSYNSPLHF; v_gene: TRBV4-1; j_gene: TRBJ1-6; abundance: -
CDR3aa: CASSPTSGRGVGELFF; v_gene: TRBV5-1; j_gene: TRBJ2-2; abundance: once
CDR3aa: CASSTPGQGTYNEQFF; v_gene: TRBV7-8; j_gene: TRBJ2-1; abundance: -
CDR3aa: CASSERKDRVVVDTEAFF; v_gene: TRBV6-1; j_gene: TRBJ1-1; abundance: -
CDR3aa: CASSLGSQPQHF; v_gene: TRBV28; j_gene: TRBJ1-5; abundance: -
CDR3aa: CASSVRDRGQETQYF; v_gene: TRBV9; j_gene: TRBJ2-5; abundance: -
CDR3aa: CASTPQGSGTDTQYF; v_gene: TRBV28; j_gene: TRBJ2-3; abundance: -